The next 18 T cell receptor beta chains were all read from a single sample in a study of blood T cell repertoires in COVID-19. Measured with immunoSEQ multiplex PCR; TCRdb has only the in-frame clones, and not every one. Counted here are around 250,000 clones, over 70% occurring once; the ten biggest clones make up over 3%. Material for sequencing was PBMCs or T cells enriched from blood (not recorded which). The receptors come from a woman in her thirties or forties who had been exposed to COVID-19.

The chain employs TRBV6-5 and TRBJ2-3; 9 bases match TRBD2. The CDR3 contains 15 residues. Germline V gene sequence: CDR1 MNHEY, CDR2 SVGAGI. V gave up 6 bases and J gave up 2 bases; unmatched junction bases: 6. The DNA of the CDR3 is TGTGCCAGCAGATTTAGCGGGAGCCCCACAGATACGCAGTATTTT. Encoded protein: CASRFSGSPTDTQYF.

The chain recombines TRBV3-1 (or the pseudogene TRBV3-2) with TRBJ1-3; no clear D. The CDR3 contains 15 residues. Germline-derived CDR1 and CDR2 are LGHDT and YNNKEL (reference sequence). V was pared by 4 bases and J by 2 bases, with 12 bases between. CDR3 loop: CASSPEAMAGNTIYF. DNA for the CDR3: TGTGCCAGCAGCCCCGAGGCAATGGCTGGAAACACCATATATTTT.

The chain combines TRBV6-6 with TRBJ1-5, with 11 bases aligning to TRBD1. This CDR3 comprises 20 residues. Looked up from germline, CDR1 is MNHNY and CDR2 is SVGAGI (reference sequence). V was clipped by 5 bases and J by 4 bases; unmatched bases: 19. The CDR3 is CASSPSRDRGKSPINQPQHF. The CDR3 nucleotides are TGTGCCAGCAGTCCAAGTCGGGACAGGGGGAAATCCCCAATTAATCAGCCCCAGCATTTT.

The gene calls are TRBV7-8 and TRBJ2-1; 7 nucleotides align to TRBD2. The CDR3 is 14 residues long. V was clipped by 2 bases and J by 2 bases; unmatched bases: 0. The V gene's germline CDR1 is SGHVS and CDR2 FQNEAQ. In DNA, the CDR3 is TGTGCCAGCAGCTTACGGGGGGCCTACAATGAGCAGTTCTTC. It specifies CASSLRGAYNEQFF. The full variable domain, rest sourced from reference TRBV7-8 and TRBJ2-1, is GAGVSQSPRYKVAKRGQDVALRCDPISGHVSLFWYQQALGQGPEFLTYFQNEAQLDKSGLPSDRFFAERPEGSVSTLKIQRTQQEDSAVYLCASSLRGAYNEQFFGPGTRLTVL.

CDR3 bases: TGTGCCAGCAGTTACTCCTGGACAGGGGTAGGTTCACCCCTCCACTTT. Translation gives CASSYSWTGVGSPLHF. The chain carries TRBV6-5 and TRBJ1-6; 9 positions agree with TRBD1. The CDR3 contains 16 residues. The germline CDR1 and CDR2 sequences are MNHEY and SVGAGI. V trimming: 0 bases; J trimming: 9 bases; junction bases outside the gene matches: 6.

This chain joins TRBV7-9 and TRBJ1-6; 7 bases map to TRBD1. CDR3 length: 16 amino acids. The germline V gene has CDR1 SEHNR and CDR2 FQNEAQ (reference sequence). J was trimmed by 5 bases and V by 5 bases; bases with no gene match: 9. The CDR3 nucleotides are TGTGCCAGCAGCCAGGGGGGTGGATTCAATAATTCACCCCTCCACTTT. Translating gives CASSQGGGFNNSPLHF.

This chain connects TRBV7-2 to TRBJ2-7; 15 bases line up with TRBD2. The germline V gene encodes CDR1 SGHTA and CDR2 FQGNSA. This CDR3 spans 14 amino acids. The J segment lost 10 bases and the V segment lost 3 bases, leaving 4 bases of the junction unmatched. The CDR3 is CASSFGTSGGIQYF. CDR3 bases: TGTGCCAGCAGCTTTGGGACTAGCGGGGGGATACAGTACTTC.

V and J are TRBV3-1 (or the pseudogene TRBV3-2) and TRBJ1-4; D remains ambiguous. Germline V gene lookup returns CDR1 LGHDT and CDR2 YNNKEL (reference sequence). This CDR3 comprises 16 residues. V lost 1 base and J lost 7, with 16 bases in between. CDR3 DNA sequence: TGTGCCAGCAGCCAAGGGGATAGGCCGGGGAGTGAAAAACTGTTTTTT. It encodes CASSQGDRPGSEKLFF.

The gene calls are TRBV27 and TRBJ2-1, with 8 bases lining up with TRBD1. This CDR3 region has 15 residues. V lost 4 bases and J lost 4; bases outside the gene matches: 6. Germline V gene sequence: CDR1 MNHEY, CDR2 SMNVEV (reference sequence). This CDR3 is CASSSPGQAYNEQFF. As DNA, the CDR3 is TGTGCCAGCAGTTCCCCGGGACAGGCTTACAATGAGCAGTTCTTC.

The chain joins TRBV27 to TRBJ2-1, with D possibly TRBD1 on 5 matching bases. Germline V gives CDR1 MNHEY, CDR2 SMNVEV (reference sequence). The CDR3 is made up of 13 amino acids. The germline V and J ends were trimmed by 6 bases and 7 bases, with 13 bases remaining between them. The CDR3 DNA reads TGTGCCAGCAGCGAACAGGTGTGGAATGAGCAGTTCTTC. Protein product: CASSEQVWNEQFF.

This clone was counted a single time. In DNA form, the CDR3 reads TGCAGCGTCGTGGACAGGAGCACAGATACGCAGTATTTT. Translated, it gives CSVVDRSTDTQYF. This chain links TRBV29-1 with TRBJ2-3; 7 positions match TRBD1. Germline trimming cut 6 bases from V and 0 bases from J; bases unmatched to any gene: 3. This CDR3 has 13 residues. Germline values: CDR1 SQVTM, CDR2 ANQGSEA.

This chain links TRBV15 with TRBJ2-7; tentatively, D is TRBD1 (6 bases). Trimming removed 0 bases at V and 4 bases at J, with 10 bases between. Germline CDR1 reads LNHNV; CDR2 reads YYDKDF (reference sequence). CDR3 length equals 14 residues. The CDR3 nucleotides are TGTGCCACCAGCAGAGAAGGTCAGGGGTACGAGCAGTACTTC. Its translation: CATSREGQGYEQYF.

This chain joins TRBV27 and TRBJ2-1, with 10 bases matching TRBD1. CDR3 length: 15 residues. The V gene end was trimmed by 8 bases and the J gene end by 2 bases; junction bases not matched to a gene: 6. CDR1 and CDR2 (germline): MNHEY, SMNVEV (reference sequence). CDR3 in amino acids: CASSAGTGAYNEQFF. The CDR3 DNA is TGTGCCAGCTCCGCCGGGACAGGGGCCTACAATGAGCAGTTCTTC.

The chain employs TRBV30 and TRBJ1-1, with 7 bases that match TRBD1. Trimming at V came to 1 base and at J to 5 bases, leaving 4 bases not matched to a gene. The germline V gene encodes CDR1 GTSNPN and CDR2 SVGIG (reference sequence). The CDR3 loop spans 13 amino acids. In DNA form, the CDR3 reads TGTGCCTGGAGTGCAAACAGGGGAACTGAAGCTTTCTTT. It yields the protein CAWSANRGTEAFF.

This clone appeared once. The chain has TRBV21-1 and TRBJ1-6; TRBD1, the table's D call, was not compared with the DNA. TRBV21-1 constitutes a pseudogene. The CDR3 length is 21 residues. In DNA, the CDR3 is TGTGCCAGCAGCCCACACCCTATCTTGGAGGGACAGGGGGAATGCAATTCACCCCTCCACTTT. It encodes CASSPHPILEGQGECNSPLHF.

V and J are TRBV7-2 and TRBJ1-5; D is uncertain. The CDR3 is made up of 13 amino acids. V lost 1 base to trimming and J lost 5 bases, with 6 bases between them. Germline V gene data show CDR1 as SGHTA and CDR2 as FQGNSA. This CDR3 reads CASSLGRYQPQHF. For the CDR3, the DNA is TGTGCCAGCAGCTTAGGGAGATATCAGCCCCAGCATTTT.

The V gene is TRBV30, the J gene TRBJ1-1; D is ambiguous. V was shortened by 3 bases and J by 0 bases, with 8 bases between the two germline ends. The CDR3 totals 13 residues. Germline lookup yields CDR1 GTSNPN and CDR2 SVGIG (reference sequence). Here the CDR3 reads CAWRQLLNTEAFF. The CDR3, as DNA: TGTGCCTGGAGACAGTTGTTGAACACTGAAGCTTTCTTT.

In DNA, the CDR3 is TGTGCCAGCAGCTGGACGGACAGGGGATCCTCCTACGAGCAGTACTTC. Its protein is CASSWTDRGSSYEQYF. The V call is TRBV7-9, the J call TRBJ2-7; 9 positions agree with TRBD1. There are 16 residues in the CDR3. The V gene end was trimmed by 4 bases and the J gene end by 0 bases; junction bases not matched to a gene: 7. The V gene's germline CDR1 is SEHNR and CDR2 FQNEAQ (reference sequence).